The rows below give T cell receptor beta chains drawn from one sample of a study of technical replicates of blood from a few donors. Sequenced by immunoSEQ multiplex PCR; TCRdb stores in-frame clones only, minus some. The data show 55,000 to 85,000 clones, approximately 97% seen once. Sequencing was performed on T cells isolated from PBMCs. The receptor set was obtained from a human donor in good health. Each CDR3 is given with its conserved first and last residue. D genes are given only for firm matches. Some rows mark clone size as missing; the rest say once, few, many or name a class of expanded clone.

cdr3_nt,cdr3_aa,clone_size,d_call,v_call,j_call
TGCGCCAGCAGCTTGTTATCTGAGGGCACTGAAGCTTTCTTT,CASSLLSEGTEAFF,.,.,TRBV5-1,TRBJ1-1
TGTGCCAGCAGCGCACGCCTCGCAGGATCCCGCGGGGAGCTGTTTTTT,CASSARLAGSRGELFF,.,.,TRBV9,TRBJ2-2
TGTGCCAGCAGCAACACAGATACGCAGTATTTT,CASSNTDTQYF,.,.,TRBV28,TRBJ2-3
TGTGCCAGCAGCTTACATTCCAATGAGCAGTTCTTC,CASSLHSNEQFF,once,.,TRBV11-3,TRBJ2-1
TGTGCCAGCAGTATCAACCTAGGTTCCGAGCAGTACTTC,CASSINLGSEQYF,.,.,TRBV6-5,TRBJ2-7
TGTGCCAGCAGTGAATGGGGCCCAAGCGGGACGTACCAAGAGACCCAGTACTTC,CASSEWGPSGTYQETQYF,once,TRBD2,TRBV2,TRBJ2-5
TGTGCCAGCAGCTTATTGGGGGGAAACACTGAAGCTTTCTTT,CASSLLGGNTEAFF,once,.,TRBV11-2,TRBJ1-1
TGTGCCAGCTCTGGTTCTAGCGGGAGGACAGATACGCAGTATTTT,CASSGSSGRTDTQYF,.,TRBD2,TRBV18,TRBJ2-3
TGCACCAGCAGCTGGACTAGCGGGAGGCCCTACGAGCAGTACTTC,CTSSWTSGRPYEQYF,.,.,TRBV1,TRBJ2-7
TGTGCCTGGAGGGGGTTGCGGGGGCCTTACAATGAGCAGTTCTTC,CAWRGLRGPYNEQFF,.,.,TRBV30,TRBJ2-1
TGTGCCAGCAGCTCTACAGGGGATAATTCACCCCTCCACTTT,CASSSTGDNSPLHF,once,TRBD1,TRBV11-2,TRBJ1-6
TGTGCCAGCAGTCCCGCTAGCGGGAGGGCCCTTCTCTGGGAGACCCAGTACTTC,CASSPASGRALLWETQYF,.,TRBD2,TRBV5-4,TRBJ2-5
TGCGCCAGCAGCTCCGGGACTTCCCTGAGCAATGAGCAGTTCTTC,CASSSGTSLSNEQFF,.,.,TRBV5-1,TRBJ2-1
TGTGCCAGCAGCGCGACAGGACCCAAAAACATTCAGTACTTC,CASSATGPKNIQYF,once,.,TRBV5-8,TRBJ2-4
TGTGCCACCGTATTAAGCGGGGGAAATGAGCAGTTCTTC,CATVLSGGNEQFF,.,TRBD2,TRBV7-9,TRBJ2-1
TGTGCCAGCATCCCCGGGAGTATCGATGAGCAGTTCTTC,CASIPGSIDEQFF,.,.,TRBV2,TRBJ2-1
TGTGCCAGCAGTTACGGACAGGGCAGCTCACCCCTCCACTTT,CASSYGQGSSPLHF,once,TRBD1,TRBV6-5,TRBJ1-6
TGCGCCAGCAGTCCCCTGGGTAGGAGGGTCACTGAAGCTTTCTTT,CASSPLGRRVTEAFF,.,.,TRBV23-1,TRBJ1-1
TGTGCCAGCAGCGACCTCGGGGACACCATATATTTT,CASSDLGDTIYF,.,.,TRBV2,TRBJ1-3
TGTGCCAGCAGGTCGGAGACCCAGTACTTC,CASRSETQYF,.,.,TRBV2,TRBJ2-5
TGTGCCAGCAGCCAAGATCAATTACGGGAACCTGAGCAGTTCTTC,CASSQDQLREPEQFF,.,.,TRBV4-2,TRBJ2-1
TGTGCCAGTAGTATACAGGGCCTGGGCGAAAAACTGTTTTTT,CASSIQGLGEKLFF,.,.,TRBV19,TRBJ1-4
TGTGCCAGCAGCTTGAGATCTGGCGGGACAGCCGAAGCTTTCTTT,CASSLRSGGTAEAFF,.,TRBD1,TRBV5-6,TRBJ1-1
TGTGCCAGCCCCAAACTGGACAGGGGAACCTACGAGCAGTACTTC,CASPKLDRGTYEQYF,.,.,TRBV21-1,TRBJ2-7
TGTGCCAGCAGTTATACCCGGGACGGGGGCACTGAAGCTTTCTTT,CASSYTRDGGTEAFF,.,.,TRBV6-5,TRBJ1-1
TGTGCCAGCAGGCCGGGGGGGGGCTCTGGAAACACCATATATTTT,CASRPGGGSGNTIYF,.,.,TRBV28,TRBJ1-3
TGCGCCAGCAGCTTGGCCCCAAGCACAGATACGCAGTATTTT,CASSLAPSTDTQYF,.,.,TRBV5-1,TRBJ2-3
TGCGCCAGCAGTGATCGGATAGCCCCAGCTTTCTTT,CASSDRIAPAFF,.,.,TRBV10-1,TRBJ1-1
TGCGCCAGCACTCCTAGCGGGAGCACCGGGGAGCTGTTTTTT,CASTPSGSTGELFF,.,TRBD2,TRBV5-1,TRBJ2-2
TGCGCCAGCAGCCAACCGAGCACCTCTTGGGCCAACGTCCTGACTTTC,CASSQPSTSWANVLTF,.,.,TRBV4-1,TRBJ2-6
TGTGCCAGCAGCCAGGGAACTGAAGCTTTCTTT,CASSQGTEAFF,.,.,TRBV28,TRBJ1-1
TGTGCCAGCAGCTCAAGACAGTTAGGTTCACCCCTCCACTTT,CASSSRQLGSPLHF,.,.,TRBV11-3,TRBJ1-6
TGTGCCTGGAGCCAACAGGTGGCGGGGGGCTACAATGAGCAGTTCTTC,CAWSQQVAGGYNEQFF,.,TRBD2,TRBV30,TRBJ2-1
TGTGCCAGCAGCTGGCTGACAGTGAACACCGGGGAGCTGTTTTTT,CASSWLTVNTGELFF,.,.,TRBV28,TRBJ2-2
TGTGCCAGCAGTGGCCCCACTAGCGGGGGTCACAATGAGCAGTTCTTC,CASSGPTSGGHNEQFF,.,TRBD2,TRBV6-4,TRBJ2-1
TGTGCCAGTACCGCGATCTCTCGGGCCTACGAGCAGTACTTC,CASTAISRAYEQYF,.,.,TRBV19,TRBJ2-7
TGTGCCAGCAGTGAAAACCCAACGGGGAGGACGCAGCCCCAGCATTTT,CASSENPTGRTQPQHF,.,.,TRBV2,TRBJ1-5
TGCGCCAGCAGCTTGGCCGGAGGCGGGGACGAGCAGTACTTC,CASSLAGGGDEQYF,.,.,TRBV5-1,TRBJ2-7
TGCGCCAGCAGCTGGGGCGACAGCAATCAGCCCCAGCATTTT,CASSWGDSNQPQHF,.,.,TRBV5-1,TRBJ1-5
TGTGCCAGCCGCGGGGGGGAGAGTAGGAATGAGCAGTTCTTC,CASRGGESRNEQFF,.,TRBD2,TRBV6-1,TRBJ2-1
TGCGCCAGCAGCCAAGATTATCAGGGTTACGAGCAGTACTTC,CASSQDYQGYEQYF,once,.,TRBV4-1,TRBJ2-7
TGTGCCAGCAGCTCGTTGGCTAGCGGCTCCTACGAGCAGTACTTC,CASSSLASGSYEQYF,once,TRBD2,TRBV5-5,TRBJ2-7